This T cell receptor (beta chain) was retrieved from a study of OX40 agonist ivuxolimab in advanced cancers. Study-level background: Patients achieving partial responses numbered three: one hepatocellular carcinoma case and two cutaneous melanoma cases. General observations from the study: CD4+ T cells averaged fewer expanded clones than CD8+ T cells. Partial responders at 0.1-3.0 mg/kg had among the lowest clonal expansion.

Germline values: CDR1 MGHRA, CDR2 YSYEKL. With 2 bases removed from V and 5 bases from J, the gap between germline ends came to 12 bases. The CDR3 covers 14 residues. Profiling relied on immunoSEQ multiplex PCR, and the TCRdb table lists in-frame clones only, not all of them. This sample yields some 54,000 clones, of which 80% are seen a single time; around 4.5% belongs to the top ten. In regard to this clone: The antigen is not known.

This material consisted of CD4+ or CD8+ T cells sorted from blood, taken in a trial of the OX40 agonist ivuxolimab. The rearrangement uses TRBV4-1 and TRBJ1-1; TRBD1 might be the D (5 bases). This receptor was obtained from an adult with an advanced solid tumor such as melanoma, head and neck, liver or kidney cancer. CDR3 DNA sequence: TGCGCCAGCAGCCAAAGCAGGGATTGGACTGAAGCTTTCTTT. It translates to CASSQSRDWTEAFF.